Here is one T cell receptor (beta chain) with its context. Its matching antigen is unknown. A much larger clone differs from this one at a single base, so this may be a read error. Time point of the sample: sample taken at primary tumor resection. Unsorted tumor, nontumor lung tissue or cryopreserved PBMC supplied the whole RNA. This record belongs to a study of spatial heterogeneity in lung cancer. V trimming: 2 bases; J trimming: 5 bases; junction bases outside the gene matches: 13. Germline CDR1 and CDR2: LGHDT and YNNKEL (reference sequence). CDR3 length equals 17 residues. Overall study findings and caveats: Ubiquitous, expanded tumor-derived TCRs were more frequently observed in blood at resection than at follow-up.

TCRdb redid the calling of the 5' RACE reads with MiXCR, one entry per CDR3 protein. The data show 45,000 or so distinct CDR3 sequences, 7.5% to 8% seen once. The sample consisted of PBMCs, taken at surgery. The TCR sequence derives from a female donor with early-stage non-small cell lung cancer. The V call is TRBV3-1, the J call TRBJ2-7, with TRBD1 matching 9 bases. CDR3 region: CASSQLQWGTGFNEQYF. The CDR3 bases are TGTGCCAGCAGCCAACTTCAATGGGGGACAGGGTTCAACGAGCAGTACTTC.